The rows below give T cell receptor beta chains drawn from one sample of a study of shared clonotypes between healthy human individuals. Clones were sequenced by immunoSEQ multiplex PCR, and TCRdb holds only the in-frame ones, with some missing. The data show 1 million to 1.3 million clones, 75% to 80% seen once. The sequencing sample was made of memory CD4+ T cells from PBMCs. These receptors were obtained from a man aged 18 to 35 in good health. Some clones in this sample may be carry-over from other donors' samples. Both conserved end residues are part of each CDR3. A D gene is named only where the DNA matches it firmly. Some rows mark clone size as missing; the rest say once, few, many or name a class of expanded clone.

D gene	V gene	J gene	clone size	CDR3 protein	CDR3 DNA
TRBD1	TRBV28	TRBJ2-5	.	CASSPGQGQETQYF	TGTGCCAGCAGCCCCGGACAGGGCCAAGAGACCCAGTACTTC
TRBD1	TRBV10-3	TRBJ1-1	.	CAISDRQGASYNTEAFF	TGTGCCATCAGTGATCGGCAGGGGGCCTCTTATAACACTGAAGCTTTCTTT
TRBD2	TRBV19	TRBJ2-1	few	CASTPSGRMVNEQFF	TGTGCCAGTACCCCCAGCGGGAGGATGGTCAATGAGCAGTTCTTC
TRBD2	TRBV27	TRBJ2-7	once	CASSLRWAGGSSYEQYF	TGTGCCAGCAGTTTGAGGTGGGCGGGCGGGAGCTCCTACGAGCAGTACTTC
.	TRBV6-5	TRBJ2-1	.	CASSYSGASYNEQFF	TGTGCCAGCAGTTACTCTGGCGCTAGCTACAATGAGCAGTTCTTC
TRBD1	TRBV7-2	TRBJ2-5	.	CASSLPGQGAGQYF	TGTGCCAGCAGCTTACCCGGACAGGGGGCTGGCCAGTACTTC
.	TRBV9	TRBJ2-3	.	CASSVALDSVALYF	TGTGCCAGCAGCGTAGCTTTGGACTCCGTCGCCCTGTATTTT
TRBD1	TRBV18	TRBJ1-2	.	CASSPLDRNANYGYTF	TGTGCCAGCTCACCGCTGGACAGGAACGCCAACTATGGCTACACCTTC
.	TRBV28	TRBJ1-3	.	CASTASGNTIYF	TGTGCCAGCACGGCCTCTGGAAACACCATATATTTT
.	TRBV5-1	TRBJ1-2	.	CASSPTRQSGNYGYTF	TGCGCCAGCAGCCCGACTCGACAGTCTGGTAACTATGGCTACACCTTC
.	TRBV11-2	TRBJ1-5	.	CASSSGLTQPQHF	TGTGCCAGCAGCTCAGGGCTGACCCAGCCCCAGCATTTT
.	TRBV5-1	TRBJ2-1	.	CASSFRSSYNEQFF	TGCGCCAGCAGCTTCCGGAGCTCCTACAATGAGCAGTTCTTC
TRBD2	TRBV7-2	TRBJ2-2	.	CASSKRTSGRTGELFF	TGTGCCAGCAGCAAAAGGACTAGCGGGAGAACCGGGGAGCTGTTTTTT
TRBD2	TRBV5-1	TRBJ2-7	few	CASSLAPSGDYEQYF	TGCGCCAGCAGCTTGGCCCCTAGCGGCGACTACGAGCAGTACTTC
.	TRBV11-2	TRBJ1-1	.	CASSSTLYSGLNTEAFF	TGTGCCAGCAGTTCCACCCTTTATTCGGGACTGAACACTGAAGCTTTCTTT
.	TRBV5-1	TRBJ2-2	few	CASSLVTDTGELFF	TGCGCCAGCAGCTTGGTTACTGACACCGGGGAGCTGTTTTTT